The clone carrying this TCR beta chain has a handful of counts. The data stem from a study of CD8+ T cells in alopecia areata. The V end lost 3 bases, the J end lost 1 base, and 9 bases lay between the germline ends. The CDR3 sequence is 13 residues long. Germline V gene data show CDR1 as SQVTM and CDR2 as ANQGSEA. The sorting of PBMCs gave CD4+ and CD8+ T cells. RNA extraction was followed by reverse transcription into cDNA, which acted as the sequencing template. The table came from immunoSEQ multiplex PCR; TCRdb's copy has only in-frame clones and leaves some out. This table holds around 120,000 clones, about two fifths found once.

This TCR was recovered from a human donor with alopecia areata. The chain has TRBV29-1 and TRBJ2-5, with unresolved D. Sequencing input: CD4+ T cells sorted from blood. The CDR3 DNA reads TGCAGCGTTGATAGCCCGAGCCAAGAGACCCAGTACTTC. This sequence encodes CSVDSPSQETQYF.